This T cell receptor beta chain was retrieved from a study of CD8 T cell repertoires and HIV-1 epitope variants. Study-wide results and limits: The TAALDMSHF plasma variant had no responses, unlike KF9 (roughly 5 clonotypes) and HW9 (one).

With regard to this clone: Its matching antigen is unknown.

Profiled with immunoSEQ multiplex PCR; TCRdb holds only in-frame clones, not every one. The sample yields about 90,000 clones, approximately 70% seen once. The CDR3 consists of 15 residues. The germline CDR1 and CDR2 sequences are LNHDA and SQIVND (reference sequence). Trimming cost V 5 bases and J 3 bases, with 16 bases left between them. This receptor was obtained from a male donor with HIV. The chain combines TRBV19 with TRBJ1-1, with TRBD1 as a possible D gene (6 bases). Source material: uncultured baseline CD8+ T cells from peripheral blood mononuclear cells (PBMCs). CDR3 nucleotides: TGTGCCAGTAGTTCGGGGGGGCGCGCGCACACTGAAGCTTTCTTT. Translated, it gives CASSSGGRAHTEAFF.